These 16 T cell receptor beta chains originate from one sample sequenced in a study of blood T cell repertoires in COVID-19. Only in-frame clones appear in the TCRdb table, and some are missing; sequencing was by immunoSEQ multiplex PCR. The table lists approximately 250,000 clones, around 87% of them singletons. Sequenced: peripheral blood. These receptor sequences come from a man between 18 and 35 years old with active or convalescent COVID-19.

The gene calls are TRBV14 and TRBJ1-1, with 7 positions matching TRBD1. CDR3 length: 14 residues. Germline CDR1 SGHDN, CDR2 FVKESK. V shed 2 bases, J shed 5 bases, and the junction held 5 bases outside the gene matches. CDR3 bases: TGTGCCAGCAGCCAACAGGGGGGATTGACTGAAGCTTTCTTT. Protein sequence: CASSQQGGLTEAFF.

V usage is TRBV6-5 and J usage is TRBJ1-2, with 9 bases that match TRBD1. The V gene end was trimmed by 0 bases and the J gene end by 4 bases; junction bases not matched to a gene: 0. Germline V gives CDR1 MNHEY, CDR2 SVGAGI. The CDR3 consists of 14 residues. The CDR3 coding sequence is TGTGCCAGCAGTTACTCGACAGGGGGCTATGGCTACACCTTC. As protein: CASSYSTGGYGYTF.

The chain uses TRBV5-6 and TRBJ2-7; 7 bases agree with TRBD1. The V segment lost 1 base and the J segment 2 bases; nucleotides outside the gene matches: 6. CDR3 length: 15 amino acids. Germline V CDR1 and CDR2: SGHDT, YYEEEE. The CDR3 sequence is CASSLSGQPTYEQYF. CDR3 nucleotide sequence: TGTGCCAGCAGCTTGTCGGGACAGCCAACCTACGAGCAGTACTTC.

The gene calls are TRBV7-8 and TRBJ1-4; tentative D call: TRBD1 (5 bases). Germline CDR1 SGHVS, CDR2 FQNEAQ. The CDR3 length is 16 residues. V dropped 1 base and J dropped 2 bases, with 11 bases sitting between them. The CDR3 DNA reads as TGTGCCAGCAGCTTAGGCCGGGCAGGGACTAATGAAAAACTGTTTTTT. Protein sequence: CASSLGRAGTNEKLFF. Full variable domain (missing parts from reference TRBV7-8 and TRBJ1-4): GAGVSQSPRYKVAKRGQDVALRCDPISGHVSLFWYQQALGQGPEFLTYFQNEAQLDKSGLPSDRFFAERPEGSVSTLKIQRTQQEDSAVYLCASSLGRAGTNEKLFFGSGTQLSVL.

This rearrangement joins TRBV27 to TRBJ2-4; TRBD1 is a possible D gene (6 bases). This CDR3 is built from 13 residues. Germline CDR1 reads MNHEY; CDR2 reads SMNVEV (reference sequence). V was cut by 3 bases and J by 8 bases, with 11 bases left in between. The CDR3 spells CASSLHQGYIQYF. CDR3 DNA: TGTGCCAGCAGTTTGCATCAGGGGTACATTCAGTACTTC.

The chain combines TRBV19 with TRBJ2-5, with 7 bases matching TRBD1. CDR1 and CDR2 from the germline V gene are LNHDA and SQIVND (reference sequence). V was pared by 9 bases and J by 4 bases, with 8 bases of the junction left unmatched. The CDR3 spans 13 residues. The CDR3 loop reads CASRDRGIETQYF. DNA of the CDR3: TGTGCCAGCAGGGACAGAGGGATAGAGACCCAGTACTTC.

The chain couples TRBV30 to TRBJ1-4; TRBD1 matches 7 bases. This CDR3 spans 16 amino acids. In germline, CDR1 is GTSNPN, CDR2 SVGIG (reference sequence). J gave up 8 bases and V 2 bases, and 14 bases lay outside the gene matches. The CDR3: CAWSPPTGLPSEKLFF. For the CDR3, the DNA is TGTGCCTGGAGTCCTCCGACAGGGCTCCCTTCGGAAAAACTGTTTTTT. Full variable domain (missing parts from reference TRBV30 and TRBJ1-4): SQTIHQWPATLVQPVGSPLSLECTVEGTSNPNLYWYRQAAGRGLQLLFYSVGIGQISSEVPQNLSASRPQDRQFILSSKKLLLSDSGFYLCAWSPPTGLPSEKLFFGSGTQLSVL.

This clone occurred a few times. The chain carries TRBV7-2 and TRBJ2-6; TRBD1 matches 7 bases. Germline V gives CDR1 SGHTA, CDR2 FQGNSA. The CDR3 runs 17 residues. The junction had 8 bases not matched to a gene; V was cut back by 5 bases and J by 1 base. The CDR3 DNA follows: TGTGCCAGCAGCCCGAGGGGGCCGGGATCTGGGGCCAACGTCCTGACTTTC. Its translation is CASSPRGPGSGANVLTF.

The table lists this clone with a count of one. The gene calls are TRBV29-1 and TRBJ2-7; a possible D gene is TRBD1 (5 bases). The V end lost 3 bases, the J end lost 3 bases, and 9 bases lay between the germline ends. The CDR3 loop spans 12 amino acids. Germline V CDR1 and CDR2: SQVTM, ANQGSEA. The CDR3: CSVEQDSYEQYF. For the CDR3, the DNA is TGCAGCGTTGAGCAAGACAGCTACGAGCAGTACTTC.

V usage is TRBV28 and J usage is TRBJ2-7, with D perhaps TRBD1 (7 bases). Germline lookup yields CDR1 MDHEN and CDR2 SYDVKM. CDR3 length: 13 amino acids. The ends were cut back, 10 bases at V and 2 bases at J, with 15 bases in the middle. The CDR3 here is CATLRDSPYEQYF. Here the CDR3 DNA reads TGTGCCACCCTGCGGGACAGCCCCTACGAGCAGTACTTC.

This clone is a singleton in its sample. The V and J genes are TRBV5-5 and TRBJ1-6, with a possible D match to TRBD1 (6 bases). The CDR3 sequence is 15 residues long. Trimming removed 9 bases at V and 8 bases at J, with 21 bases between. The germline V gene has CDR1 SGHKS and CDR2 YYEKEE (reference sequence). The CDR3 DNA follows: TGTGCCACTTCTGAGGACAGTATGAGGCATTCACCCCTCCACTTT. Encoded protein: CATSEDSMRHSPLHF.

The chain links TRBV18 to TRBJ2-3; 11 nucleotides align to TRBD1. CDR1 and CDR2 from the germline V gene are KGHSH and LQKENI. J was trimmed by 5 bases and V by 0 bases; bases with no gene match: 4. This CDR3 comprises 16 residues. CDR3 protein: CASSPPGQGAGDTQYF. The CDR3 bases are TGTGCCAGCTCACCACCCGGACAGGGGGCGGGAGATACGCAGTATTTT.

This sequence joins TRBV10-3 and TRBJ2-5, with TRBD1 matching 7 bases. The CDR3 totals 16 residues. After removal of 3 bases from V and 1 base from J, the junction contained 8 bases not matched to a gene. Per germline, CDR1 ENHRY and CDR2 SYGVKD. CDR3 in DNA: TGTGCCATCAGTGACCTATCGGGACAGCTCCAAGAGACCCAGTACTTC. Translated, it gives CAISDLSGQLQETQYF.

Here the CDR3 reads CATKGREWVIGEQFF. The CDR3 nucleotides read TGTGCCACCAAGGGTCGGGAGTGGGTCATTGGTGAGCAGTTCTTC. This chain joins TRBV2 and TRBJ2-1, with TRBD2 as a possible D gene (6 bases). The CDR3 contains 15 residues. V gave up 10 bases and J gave up 9 bases, with 25 bases separating them. CDR1 SNHLY and CDR2 FYNNEI come from the germline V gene.

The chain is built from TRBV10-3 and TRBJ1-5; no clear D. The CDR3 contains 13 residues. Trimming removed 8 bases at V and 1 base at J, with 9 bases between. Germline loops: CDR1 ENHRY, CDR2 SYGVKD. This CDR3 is CAIGGPSNQPQHF. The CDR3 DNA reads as TGTGCCATCGGAGGACCAAGCAATCAGCCCCAGCATTTT.

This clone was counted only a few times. The DNA for the CDR3 is TGTGCCTGCAACCCGGTTTCGGGGACCCAGTACTTC. As protein: CACNPVSGTQYF. This chain connects TRBV28 to TRBJ2-5, with D uncertain. This CDR3 comprises 12 residues. Trimming took 11 bases from V and 7 from J, leaving 17 bases between them. CDR1 MDHEN and CDR2 SYDVKM come from the germline V gene.